This TCR beta chain was recovered during a study of blood T cell repertoires in COVID-19. Study information: Italy, Spain and the United States were the sources of the convalescent and acute COVID-19 samples.

Produced via immunoSEQ multiplex PCR; TCRdb's table is partial and in-frame only. The sample shows roughly 43,000 clones, around 85% of them seen only once. The V gene's germline CDR1 is KGHSH and CDR2 LQKENI. This CDR3 region has 14 residues. V was shortened by 4 bases and J by 4 bases, with 11 bases between the two germline ends. The specimen sequenced was peripheral blood. The chain links TRBV18 to TRBJ2-1, with D possibly TRBD1 on 5 matching bases. This clonotype originated in a human donor in a cohort sampled during active COVID-19. The donor label of this sample is uncertain. CDR3 DNA sequence: TGTGCCAGCTCACTGTCACAGGCGTACAATGAGCAGTTCTTC. Translation: CASSLSQAYNEQFF.